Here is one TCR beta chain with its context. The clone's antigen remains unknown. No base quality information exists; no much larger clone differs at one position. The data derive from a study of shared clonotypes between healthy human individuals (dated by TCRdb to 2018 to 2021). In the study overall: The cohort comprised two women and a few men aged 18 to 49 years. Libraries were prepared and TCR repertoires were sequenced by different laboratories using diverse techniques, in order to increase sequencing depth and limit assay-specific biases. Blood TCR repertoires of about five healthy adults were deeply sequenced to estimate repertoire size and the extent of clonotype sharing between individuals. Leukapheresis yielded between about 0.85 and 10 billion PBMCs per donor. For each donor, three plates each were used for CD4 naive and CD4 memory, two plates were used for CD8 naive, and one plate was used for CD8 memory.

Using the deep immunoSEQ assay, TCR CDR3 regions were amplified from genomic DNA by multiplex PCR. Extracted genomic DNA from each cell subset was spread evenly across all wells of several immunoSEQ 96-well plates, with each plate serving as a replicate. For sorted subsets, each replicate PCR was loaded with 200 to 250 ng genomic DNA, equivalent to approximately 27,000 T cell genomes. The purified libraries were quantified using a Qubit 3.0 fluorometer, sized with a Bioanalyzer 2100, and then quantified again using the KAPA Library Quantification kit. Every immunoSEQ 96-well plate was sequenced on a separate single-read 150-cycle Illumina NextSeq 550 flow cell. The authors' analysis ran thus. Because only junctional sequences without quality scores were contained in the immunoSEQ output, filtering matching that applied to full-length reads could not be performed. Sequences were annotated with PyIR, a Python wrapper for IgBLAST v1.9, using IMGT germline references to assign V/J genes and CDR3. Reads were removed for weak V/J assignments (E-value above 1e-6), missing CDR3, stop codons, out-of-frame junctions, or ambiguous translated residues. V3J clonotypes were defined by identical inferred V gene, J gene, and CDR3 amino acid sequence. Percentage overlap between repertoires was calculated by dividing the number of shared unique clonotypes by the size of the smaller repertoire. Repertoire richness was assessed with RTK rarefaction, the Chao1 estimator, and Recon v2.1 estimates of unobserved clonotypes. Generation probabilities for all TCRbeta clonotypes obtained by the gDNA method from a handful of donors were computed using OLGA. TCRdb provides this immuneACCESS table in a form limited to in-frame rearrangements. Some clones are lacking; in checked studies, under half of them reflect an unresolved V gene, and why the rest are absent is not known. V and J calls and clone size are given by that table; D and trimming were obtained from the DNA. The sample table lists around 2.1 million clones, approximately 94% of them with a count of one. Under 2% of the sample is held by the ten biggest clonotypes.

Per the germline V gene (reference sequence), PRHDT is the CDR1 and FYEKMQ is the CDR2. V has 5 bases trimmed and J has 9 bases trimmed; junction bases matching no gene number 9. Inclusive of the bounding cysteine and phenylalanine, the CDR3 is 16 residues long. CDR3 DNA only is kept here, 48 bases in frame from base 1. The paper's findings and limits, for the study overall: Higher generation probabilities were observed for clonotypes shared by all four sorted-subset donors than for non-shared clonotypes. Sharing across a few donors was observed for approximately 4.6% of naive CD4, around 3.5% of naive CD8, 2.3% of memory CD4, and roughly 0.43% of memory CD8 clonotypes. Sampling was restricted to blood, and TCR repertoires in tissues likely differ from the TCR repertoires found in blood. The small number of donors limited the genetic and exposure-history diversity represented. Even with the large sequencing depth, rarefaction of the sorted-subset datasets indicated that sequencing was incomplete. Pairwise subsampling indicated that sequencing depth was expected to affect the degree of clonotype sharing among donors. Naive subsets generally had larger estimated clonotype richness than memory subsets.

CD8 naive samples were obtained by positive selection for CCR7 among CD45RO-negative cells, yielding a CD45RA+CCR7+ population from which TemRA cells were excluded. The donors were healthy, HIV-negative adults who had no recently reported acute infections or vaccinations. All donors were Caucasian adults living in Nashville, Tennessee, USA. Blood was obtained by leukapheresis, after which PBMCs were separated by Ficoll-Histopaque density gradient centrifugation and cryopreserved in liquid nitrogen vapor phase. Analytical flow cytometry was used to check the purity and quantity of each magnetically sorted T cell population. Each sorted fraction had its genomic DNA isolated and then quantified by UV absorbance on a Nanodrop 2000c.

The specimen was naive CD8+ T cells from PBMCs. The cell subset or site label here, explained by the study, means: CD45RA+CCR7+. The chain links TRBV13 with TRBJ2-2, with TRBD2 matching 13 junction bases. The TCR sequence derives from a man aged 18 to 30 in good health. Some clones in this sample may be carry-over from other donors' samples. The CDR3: CASSPDGLAGVRELFF. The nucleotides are TGTGCCAGCAGCCCCGACGGACTAGCGGGAGTCCGGGAGCTGTTTTTT.